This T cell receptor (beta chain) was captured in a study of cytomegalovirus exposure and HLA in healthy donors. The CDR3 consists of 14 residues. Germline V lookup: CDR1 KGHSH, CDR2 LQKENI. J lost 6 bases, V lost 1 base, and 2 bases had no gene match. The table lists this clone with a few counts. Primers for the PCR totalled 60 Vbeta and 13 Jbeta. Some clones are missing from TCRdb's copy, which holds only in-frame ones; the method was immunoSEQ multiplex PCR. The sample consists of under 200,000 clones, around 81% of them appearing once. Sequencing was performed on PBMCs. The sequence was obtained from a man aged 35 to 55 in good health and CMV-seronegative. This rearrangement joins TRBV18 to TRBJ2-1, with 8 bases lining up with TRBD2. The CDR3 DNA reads TGTGCCAGCTCACCACAGACTAGCGCCAATGAGCAGTTCTTC. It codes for CASSPQTSANEQFF.